This T cell receptor beta chain was identified in a study of regulatory T cells in long-lasting Graves disease. Noted time point: newly diagnosed GD, antithyroid drugs for less than 3 months. From PBMCs, RNA was extracted and then used to make the TCR library. With iRepertoire HTBI primers and Arm-PCR of CDR3 regions, TCR beta libraries were built. TCRdb processed the multiplex PCR reads anew with MiXCR; each CDR3 protein has one entry. The table lists 350,000 to 500,000 distinct CDR3 sequences, 13% to 15% of them singletons, with approximately 17% in the top ten. CDR3 length: 16 residues. Trimming removed 1 base at V and 1 base at J, with 11 bases between. Germline CDR1 and CDR2: KGHSH and LQKENI. This sample was shared with a second study, whose subject was T cells in Graves' hyperthyroidism and ophthalmopathy. That publication notes: In the analysis, a 13 V-J model separated ophthalmopathy from stable hyperthyroidism.

The sequencing used peripheral blood mononuclear cells (PBMCs), collected at new diagnosis, from a patient treated with antithyroid drugs. The origin of this receptor is a woman in her fifties or sixties with Graves disease. The gene calls are TRBV18 and TRBJ2-4; D remains ambiguous. CDR3 sequence: CASSPRVERAKNIQYF. In DNA form, the CDR3 reads TGTGCCAGCTCACCACGCGTCGAGAGGGCCAAAAACATTCAGTACTTC. The variable domain in full, completed from reference TRBV18 and TRBJ2-4, reads NAGVMQNPRHLVRRRGQEARLRCSPMKGHSHVYWYRQLPEEGLKFMVYLQKENIIDESGMPKERFSAEFPKEGPSILRIQQVVRGDSAAYFCASSPRVERAKNIQYFGAGTRLSVL.